A single sample is the source of the 21 T cell receptor beta chains below, sequenced in a study of cytotoxic CD8 clonotypes in ibrutinib-treated CLL. Sequencing was performed with immunoSEQ multiplex PCR; in TCRdb, only in-frame clones are kept and a portion is missing. The data contain around 330,000 clones, over 60% of them singletons. The source was PBMCs, collected after 36 months of ibrutinib treatment. All receptors come from a human donor with chronic lymphocytic leukemia.

The chain is built from TRBV7-2 and TRBJ1-3; D gene unclear. Per germline, CDR1 SGHTA and CDR2 FQGNSA. Trimming left V 2 bases short and J 3 bases short, with 14 bases between. The CDR3 is 16 amino acids. The CDR3 loop is CASSLFPGVSGNTIYF. The CDR3 DNA reads as TGTGCCAGCAGCTTATTCCCTGGGGTTAGTGGAAACACCATATATTTT.

V is TRBV6-5 and J is TRBJ2-3, with 8 bases fitting TRBD1. The V gene's germline CDR1 is MNHEY and CDR2 SVGAGI. There are 14 residues in the CDR3. The V and J ends lost 7 bases and 5 bases, in that order; junction bases with no gene match: 8. Here the CDR3 DNA reads TGTGCCAGCATCTTAAGCAGGGGGCAAGATACGCAGTATTTT. It specifies CASILSRGQDTQYF.

The rearrangement uses TRBV11-1 and TRBJ2-5, with D unresolved. This CDR3 contains 14 residues. Trimming pared 2 bases from V and 1 base from J, leaving 8 bases between. In germline, CDR1 is SGHAT, CDR2 FQDESV (reference sequence). Here the CDR3 reads CASSLPRFQETQYF. The CDR3 DNA sequence: TGTGCCAGCAGCTTACCGCGATTCCAAGAGACCCAGTACTTC.

This clone showed up just a few times. V is TRBV2 and J is TRBJ1-2; D uncertain. The V and J ends lost 1 base and 5 bases respectively, with 8 bases between them. Germline lookup yields CDR1 SNHLY and CDR2 FYNNEI. The CDR3 runs to 13 residues. CDR3 coding DNA: TGTGCCAGCAGTGAAGGGGTGGATTATGGCTACACCTTC. Translating it yields CASSEGVDYGYTF.

The CDR3 is CASSHAPGTGYNEQYF. Written as DNA, the CDR3 is TGCGCCAGCAGCCACGCTCCCGGGACAGGGTATAACGAGCAGTACTTC. The J gene is TRBJ2-7, the V gene TRBV4-1; 9 positions agree with TRBD1. V trimming: 3 bases; J trimming: 5 bases; junction bases outside the gene matches: 11. The CDR3 loop spans 16 amino acids. The V gene's germline CDR1 is MGHRA and CDR2 YSYEKL.

The rearrangement uses TRBV7-9 and TRBJ2-1, with 13 nucleotides matching TRBD2. Per germline, CDR1 SEHNR and CDR2 FQNEAQ (reference sequence). This CDR3 spans 15 amino acids. Germline trimming cut 2 bases from V and 9 bases from J; bases unmatched to any gene: 4. The CDR3 bases are TGTGCCAGCAGCTTACGGACTAGCGGGAGTACTGAGCAGTTCTTC. Translation gives CASSLRTSGSTEQFF.

This clone was seen a handful of times. The chain recombines TRBV9 with TRBJ2-1; unclear D gene. Germline V lookup: CDR1 SGDLS, CDR2 YYNGEE. V lost 0 bases and J 9 bases, leaving 7 bases between the germline ends. The CDR3 consists of 12 residues. This CDR3 reads CASSVEGVEQFF. The CDR3 DNA follows: TGTGCCAGCAGCGTAGAGGGCGTTGAGCAGTTCTTC. The full variable domain, completed using reference TRBV9 and TRBJ2-1, is DSGVTQTPKHLITATGQRVTLRCSPRSGDLSVYWYQQSLDQGLQFLIQYYNGEERAKGNILERFSAQQFPDLHSELNLSSLELGDSALYFCASSVEGVEQFFGPGTRLTVL.

The CDR3 sequence: CASSLYPNPMGFTKNIQYF. CDR3 coding DNA: TGTGCCAGCAGCTTATACCCCAATCCAATGGGGTTCACCAAAAACATTCAGTACTTC. V usage is TRBV7-9 and J usage is TRBJ2-4; D gene uncertain. Germline V gene sequence: CDR1 SEHNR, CDR2 FQNEAQ (reference sequence). CDR3 length: 19 residues. V was cut by 2 bases and J by 2 bases, with 22 bases left in between.

The V call is TRBV19, the J call TRBJ1-3, with D possibly being TRBD1 (5 bases). This CDR3 is 17 amino acids long. The germline V and J ends were trimmed by 1 base and 0 bases, with 13 bases remaining between them. CDR1 and CDR2 (germline): LNHDA, SQIVND (reference sequence). The CDR3 sequence: CASSIASWDRSGNTIYF. The CDR3 DNA follows: TGTGCCAGTAGTATAGCATCCTGGGACCGCTCTGGAAACACCATATATTTT.

The J gene is TRBJ2-5, the V gene TRBV5-1; D perhaps matches TRBD1 (6 bases). This CDR3 contains 14 residues. CDR1 SGHRS and CDR2 YFSETQ come from the germline V gene. Between the trimmed V and J ends, which lost 4 bases and 6 bases, there was a span of 16 bases. The CDR3 DNA reads as TGCGCCAGCAGCCCCCTACGACAGGAACAGACCCAGTACTTC. Translation: CASSPLRQEQTQYF.

Only a few counts were recorded for this clone. J is TRBJ1-5 and V is TRBV28; D is unresolved. Trimming took off 5 bases at V and 10 bases at J, with 15 bases between the two ends. Germline values: CDR1 MDHEN, CDR2 SYDVKM. The CDR3 is 13 amino acids. The CDR3 DNA follows: TGTGCCAGCAGTCCACCCCACCCCAAACCCCAGCATTTT. It yields the protein CASSPPHPKPQHF. Complete variable domain (other parts from reference TRBV28 and TRBJ1-5): DVKVTQSSRYLVKRTGEKVFLECVQDMDHENMFWYRQDPGLGLRLIYFSYDVKMKEKGDIPEGYSVSREKKERFSLILESASTNQTSMYLCASSPPHPKPQHFGDGTRLSIL.

The CDR3 nucleotides are TGTGCCAGCAGCTTCGGACCGGGACAGGGTGGGAACACCGGGGAGCTGTTTTTT. It codes for CASSFGPGQGGNTGELFF. This rearrangement joins TRBV7-9 to TRBJ2-2; 9 bases match TRBD1. Germline V lookup: CDR1 SEHNR, CDR2 FQNEAQ (reference sequence). With 3 bases clipped from V and 1 base from J, the junction kept 9 bases outside the gene matches. The CDR3 runs 18 residues.

The rearrangement links TRBV10-3 to TRBJ2-2; TRBD1 or TRBD2 may be the D gene (5 bases each). Trimming took off 8 bases at V and 2 bases at J, with 12 bases between the two ends. This CDR3 comprises 14 residues. The V gene's germline CDR1 is ENHRY and CDR2 SYGVKD. This CDR3 reads CAIGPGTNTGELFF. The CDR3 DNA sequence: TGTGCCATCGGACCCGGGACCAACACCGGGGAGCTGTTTTTT.

This chain links TRBV27 with TRBJ1-6; D remains ambiguous. Looked up from germline, CDR1 is MNHEY and CDR2 is SMNVEV (reference sequence). Between the trimmed V and J ends, which lost 6 bases and 1 base, there was a span of 10 bases. CDR3 size: 15 residues. As DNA, the CDR3 is TGTGCCAGCAGAGCCAGACCGTCCTATAATTCACCCCTCCACTTT. Protein product: CASRARPSYNSPLHF.

CDR3 sequence: CASSAPYPGLALTGELFF. In nucleotides, the CDR3 is TGTGCCAGCAGCGCACCTTACCCGGGACTAGCGCTTACCGGGGAGCTGTTTTTT. V is TRBV5-6 and J is TRBJ2-2; 10 nucleotides align to TRBD2. This CDR3 contains 18 residues. V gave up 4 bases and J gave up 5 bases; unmatched junction bases: 14. The germline gives CDR1 SGHDT, CDR2 YYEEEE.

The chain combines TRBV5-4 with TRBJ2-7; tentatively, D is TRBD2 (6 bases). This CDR3 has 15 residues. Germline V gene lookup returns CDR1 SGHNT and CDR2 YYREEE (reference sequence). Trimming removed 6 bases at V and 1 base at J, with 17 bases between. As DNA, the CDR3 is TGTGCCAGCACCCCAGAGCTGCGGGATTCCTACGAGCAGTACTTC. It yields the protein CASTPELRDSYEQYF.

This clone was recorded once. The V and J genes are TRBV19 and TRBJ2-5; D unresolved. In germline, CDR1 is LNHDA, CDR2 SQIVND (reference sequence). Trimming pared 5 bases from V and 0 bases from J, leaving 4 bases between. The CDR3 runs 12 residues. The CDR3 nucleotides read TGTGCCAGTAGTGCCTACCAAGAGACCCAGTACTTC. Translated: CASSAYQETQYF.

The V and J genes are TRBV4-1 and TRBJ2-1; no clear D. The CDR3 runs to 12 residues. Germline CDR1 and CDR2: MGHRA and YSYEKL. Trimming took 6 bases from V and 6 from J, leaving 9 bases between them. The CDR3 region has the DNA TGCGCCAGCAGTCCATTGGGCAATGAGCAGTTCTTC. This gives the protein CASSPLGNEQFF.

This clone was counted between two and nine times. The rearrangement links TRBV5-1 to TRBJ1-4, with D unclear. Germline CDR1 reads SGHRS; CDR2 reads YFSETQ. The V gene lost 0 bases and the J gene lost 10 bases, with 7 bases spanning the gap. CDR3 length: 12 residues. For the CDR3, the DNA is TGCGCCAGCAGCTTGGACAGCCTAAAACTGTTTTTT. As protein: CASSLDSLKLFF.

The chain links TRBV9 to TRBJ2-1; D gene uncertain. With 0 bases removed from V and 4 bases from J, the gap between germline ends came to 14 bases. Germline lookup yields CDR1 SGDLS and CDR2 YYNGEE. The CDR3 extends over 16 amino acids. In nucleotides, the CDR3 is TGTGCCAGCAGCGTAGTTGGGCCCGTCACTTACAATGAGCAGTTCTTC. Translated, it gives CASSVVGPVTYNEQFF.

J is TRBJ1-4 and V is TRBV9; D ambiguous. Germline CDR1 and CDR2: SGDLS and YYNGEE. V lost 0 bases and J lost 7, with 16 bases in between. This CDR3 has 16 amino acids. CDR3 protein: CASSVAPGRESEKLFF. CDR3 nucleotide sequence: TGTGCCAGCAGCGTAGCTCCCGGACGAGAGAGTGAAAAACTGTTTTTT.